Listed below are T cell receptor beta chains from one sample, sequenced in a study of vaccination effects on CD4 cells after COVID-19. TCRdb's copy holds only in-frame clones and misses some; the assay was immunoSEQ multiplex PCR. The data contain under 55,000 clones, 60% to 75% of them singletons. Antigen specificity for these receptors is unknown. Sequenced material: CD4+ T cells from PBMCs cultured with a peptide pool, taken before COVID-19 vaccination. These receptors all come from a human donor who had a prior SARS-CoV-2 infection. Each CDR3 is given with its conserved first and last residue. A D gene is named only where the DNA matches it firmly. Size is omitted from some rows. Given values are once, few, many or a class for expanded clones.

D gene	V gene	clone size	J gene	CDR3 protein	CDR3 DNA
-	TRBV6-5	-	TRBJ2-2	CASSYSWDFYTGELFF	TGTGCCAGCAGTTACTCGTGGGACTTTTACACCGGGGAGCTGTTTTTT
TRBD2	TRBV19	few	TRBJ2-5	CASSIDSGGAGETQYF	TGTGCCAGTAGTATAGATAGCGGGGGGGCCGGAGAGACCCAGTACTTC
-	TRBV13	-	TRBJ2-7	CASSLGPGQVSYEQYF	TGTGCCAGCAGCTTAGGGCCCGGGCAGGTCTCCTACGAGCAGTACTTC
-	TRBV5-5	-	TRBJ1-2	CASSLWGATGYTF	TGTGCCAGCAGCTTATGGGGCGCGACCGGCTACACCTTC
TRBD2	TRBV13	-	TRBJ2-1	CASSFRVGGVNNEQFF	TGTGCCAGCAGCTTTCGAGTCGGGGGGGTCAACAATGAGCAGTTCTTC
-	TRBV5-4	-	TRBJ1-1	CASSWAQGEAFF	TGTGCCAGCAGCTGGGCGCAAGGTGAAGCTTTCTTT
TRBD2	TRBV9	-	TRBJ2-1	CASSVGRSLAVVAEQFF	TGTGCCAGCAGCGTGGGAAGAAGTCTAGCGGTAGTCGCTGAGCAGTTCTTC
-	TRBV5-1	-	TRBJ2-7	CASSLGGRGLSYEQYF	TGCGCCAGCAGCTTGGGGGGGAGGGGGCTGTCCTACGAGCAGTACTTC
-	TRBV15	-	TRBJ1-5	CATSRDLQGNQPQHF	TGTGCCACCAGCAGAGATCTGCAGGGAAATCAGCCCCAGCATTTT
TRBD2	TRBV4-1	-	TRBJ2-7	CASSQGAASGTYEQYF	TGCGCCAGCAGCCAGGGCGCGGCTAGCGGGACCTACGAGCAGTACTTC
TRBD1	TRBV2	few	TRBJ2-3	CASSDRGRTDTQYF	TGTGCCAGCAGTGACAGGGGGCGCACAGATACGCAGTATTTT
TRBD1	TRBV5-1	-	TRBJ2-1	CASRQGVDEQFF	TGCGCCAGCAGACAGGGGGTGGATGAGCAGTTCTTC
-	TRBV4-1	few	TRBJ2-7	CASSQGQFVEQYF	TGCGCCAGCAGCCAAGGACAGTTTGTCGAGCAGTACTTC
-	TRBV5-6	-	TRBJ2-2	CASSWGPNTGELFF	TGTGCCAGCAGCTGGGGACCTAACACCGGGGAGCTGTTTTTT
-	TRBV7-2	few	TRBJ1-1	CASSIRTENTEAFF	TGTGCCAGCAGCATCCGGACGGAGAACACTGAAGCTTTCTTT
-	TRBV27	-	TRBJ2-2	CASSRRAGELFF	TGTGCCAGCAGCCGGAGGGCCGGGGAGCTGTTTTTT
TRBD2	TRBV6-5	-	TRBJ2-5	CASSSWGGRGETQYF	TGTGCCAGCAGTTCCTGGGGGGGAAGAGGAGAGACCCAGTACTTC
-	TRBV7-3	-	TRBJ2-7	CASSLSPLGGEQYF	TGTGCCAGCAGCTTATCTCCCCTCGGTGGGGAGCAGTACTTC
-	TRBV5-1	-	TRBJ2-7	CASSFFKGTPYEQYF	TGCGCCAGCAGCTTTTTCAAAGGGACCCCCTACGAGCAGTACTTC
-	TRBV4-2	few	TRBJ1-6	CASSQDVKENSPLHF	TGTGCCAGCAGCCAAGATGTTAAGGAGAATTCACCCCTCCACTTT
-	TRBV5-4	-	TRBJ2-2	CASSDGTGLAGTGELFF	TGTGCCAGCAGCGACGGGACAGGCCTAGCGGGCACCGGGGAGCTGTTTTTT
-	TRBV6-1	few	TRBJ1-1	CASREARGRNTEAFF	TGTGCCAGCAGGGAAGCCCGCGGCAGGAACACTGAAGCTTTCTTT
-	TRBV5-1	few	TRBJ1-3	CASSPGPGTGNTIYF	TGCGCCAGCAGCCCGGGTCCGGGGACTGGAAACACCATATATTTT
TRBD2	TRBV10-3	-	TRBJ2-7	CAISASGSSYEQYF	TGTGCCATCAGCGCTAGCGGAAGCTCCTACGAGCAGTACTTC
-	TRBV5-8	-	TRBJ2-5	CASSTDYGLETQYF	TGTGCCAGCAGCACGGACTATGGTTTAGAGACCCAGTACTTC
TRBD1	TRBV11-1	-	TRBJ1-2	CASSQRDSYGYTF	TGTGCCAGCAGCCAACGGGACAGCTATGGCTACACCTTC